The TCR beta chain described here comes from a study of blood T cell repertoires in COVID-19. About the research overall: Sources were T cells, B-cell-depleted T cells, or PBMCs; the material itself was cDNA or gDNA.

CDR3 length: 14 amino acids. Germline CDR1 is SEHNR and CDR2 is FQNEAQ (reference sequence). V was pared by 2 bases and J by 7 bases, with 14 bases between. Original analysis: Counts of nucleated cells, estimated from reference gene primer amplification, were obtained. Repertoires were generated with immunoSEQ multiplex PCR, while TCRdb's copy carries only in-frame clones and drops some. That table furnishes V, J and clone size, whereas the DNA furnished D and trimming. The sample records 280,000 or so clones, approximately 83% being singletons. Material for sequencing was PBMCs or T cells enriched from blood (not recorded which). The chain has TRBV7-9 and TRBJ1-2; a weak D match, TRBD1 (6 bases). This clonotype was sampled from a man younger than 45 who had recovered from COVID-19. CDR3: CASSLSDRSGGYTF. As DNA, the CDR3 is TGTGCCAGCAGCTTATCTGACAGGTCGGGTGGCTACACCTTC.